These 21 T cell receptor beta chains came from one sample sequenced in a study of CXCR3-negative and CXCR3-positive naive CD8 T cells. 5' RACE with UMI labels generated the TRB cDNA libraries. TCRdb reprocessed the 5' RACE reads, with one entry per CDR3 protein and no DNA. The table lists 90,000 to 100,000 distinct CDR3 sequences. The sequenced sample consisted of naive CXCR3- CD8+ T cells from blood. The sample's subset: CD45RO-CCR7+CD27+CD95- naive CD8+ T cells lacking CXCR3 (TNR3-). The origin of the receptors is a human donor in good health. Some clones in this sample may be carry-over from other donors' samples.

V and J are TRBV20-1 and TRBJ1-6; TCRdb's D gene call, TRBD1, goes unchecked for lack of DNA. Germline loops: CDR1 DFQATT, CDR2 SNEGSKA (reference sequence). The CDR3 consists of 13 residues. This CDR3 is CSAPGQGLSPLHF.

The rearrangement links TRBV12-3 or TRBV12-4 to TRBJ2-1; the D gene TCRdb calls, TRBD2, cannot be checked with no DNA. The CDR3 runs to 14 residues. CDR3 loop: CASSLSRTADWQFF.

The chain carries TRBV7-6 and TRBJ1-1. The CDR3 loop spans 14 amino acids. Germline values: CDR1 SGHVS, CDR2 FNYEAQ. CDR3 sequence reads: CASSLWGTSTEAFF.

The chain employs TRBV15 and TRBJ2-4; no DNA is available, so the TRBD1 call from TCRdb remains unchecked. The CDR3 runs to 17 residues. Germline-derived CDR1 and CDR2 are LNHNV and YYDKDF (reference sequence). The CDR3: CATSRDQGDLAKNIQYF. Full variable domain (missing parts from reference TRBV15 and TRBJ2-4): DAMVIQNPRYQVTQFGKPVTLSCSQTLNHNVMYWYQQKSSQAPKLLFHYYDKDFNNEADTPDNFQSRRPNTSFCFLDIRSPGLGDTAMYLCATSRDQGDLAKNIQYFGAGTRLSVL.

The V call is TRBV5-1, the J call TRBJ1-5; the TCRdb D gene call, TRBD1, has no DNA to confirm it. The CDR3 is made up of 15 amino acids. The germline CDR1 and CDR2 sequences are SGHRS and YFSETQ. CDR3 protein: CASSLDRGHGQPQHF.

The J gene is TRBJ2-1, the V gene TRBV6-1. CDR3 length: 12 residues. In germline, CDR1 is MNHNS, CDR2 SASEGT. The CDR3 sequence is CASDISYNEQFF.

The CDR3 protein is CASSQGTERGYEQFF. The chain combines TRBV6-2 or TRBV6-3 with TRBJ2-1; TCRdb reports TRBD2, a call that lacks DNA to check it against. The CDR3 totals 15 residues. The germline CDR1 and CDR2 sequences are MNHEY and SVGEGT.

This chain's CDR3 is CASSQDRPGARTDTQYF. The chain recombines TRBV4-3 with TRBJ2-3. Germline V gene lookup returns CDR1 LGHNA and CDR2 YSLEER. The CDR3 is 17 amino acids.

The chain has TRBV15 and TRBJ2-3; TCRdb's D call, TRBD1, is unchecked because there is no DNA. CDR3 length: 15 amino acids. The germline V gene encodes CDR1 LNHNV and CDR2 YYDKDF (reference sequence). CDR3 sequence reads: CATSGRGTSTDTQYF.

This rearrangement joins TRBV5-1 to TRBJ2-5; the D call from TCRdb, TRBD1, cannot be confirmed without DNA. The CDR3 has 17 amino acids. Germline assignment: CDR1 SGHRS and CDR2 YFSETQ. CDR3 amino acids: CASSLNFGTGMQETQYF.

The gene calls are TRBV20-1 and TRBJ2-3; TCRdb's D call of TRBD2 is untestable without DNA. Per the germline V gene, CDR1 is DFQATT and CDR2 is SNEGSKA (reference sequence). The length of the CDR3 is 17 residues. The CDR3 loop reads CSAPASGGARFTDTQYF.

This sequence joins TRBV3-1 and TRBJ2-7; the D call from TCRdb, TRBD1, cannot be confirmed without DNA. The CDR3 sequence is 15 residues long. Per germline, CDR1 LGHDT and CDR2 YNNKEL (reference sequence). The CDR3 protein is CASTYGAGEAYEQYF.

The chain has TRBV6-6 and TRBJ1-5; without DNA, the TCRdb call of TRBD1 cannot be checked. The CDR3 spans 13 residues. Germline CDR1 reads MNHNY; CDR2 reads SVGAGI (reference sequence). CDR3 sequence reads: CASSYSQGEPQHF.

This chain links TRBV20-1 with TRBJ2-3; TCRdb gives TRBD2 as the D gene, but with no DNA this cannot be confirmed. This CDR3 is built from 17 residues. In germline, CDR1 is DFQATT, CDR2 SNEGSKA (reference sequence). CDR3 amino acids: CSLTADLPPFRTDTQYF.

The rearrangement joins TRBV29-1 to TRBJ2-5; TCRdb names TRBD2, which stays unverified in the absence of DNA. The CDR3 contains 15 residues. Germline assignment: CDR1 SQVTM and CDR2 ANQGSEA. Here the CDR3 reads CSVVGAGENQETQYF.

The CDR3 sequence: CSVVGEWGLDHNEQFF. This rearrangement joins TRBV29-1 to TRBJ2-1; no DNA is available, so the TRBD1 call from TCRdb remains unchecked. This CDR3 comprises 16 residues. The germline V gene has CDR1 SQVTM and CDR2 ANQGSEA.

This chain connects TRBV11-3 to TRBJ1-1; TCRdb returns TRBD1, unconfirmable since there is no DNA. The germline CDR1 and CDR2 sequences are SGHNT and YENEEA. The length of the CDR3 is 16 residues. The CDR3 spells CASSSPPDRVDTEAFF.

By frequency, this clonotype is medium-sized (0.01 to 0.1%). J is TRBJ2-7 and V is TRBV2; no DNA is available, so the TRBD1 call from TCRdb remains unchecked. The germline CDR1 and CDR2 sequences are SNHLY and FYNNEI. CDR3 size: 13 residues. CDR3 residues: CASSQGRGYEQYF.

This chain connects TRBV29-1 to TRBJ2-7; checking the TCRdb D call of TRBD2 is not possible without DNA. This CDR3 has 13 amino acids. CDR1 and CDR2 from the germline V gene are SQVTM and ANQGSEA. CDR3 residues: CSVELAEAYEQYF.

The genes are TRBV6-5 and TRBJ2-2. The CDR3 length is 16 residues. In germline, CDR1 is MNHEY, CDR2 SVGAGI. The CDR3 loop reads CASSTLREANTGELFF.

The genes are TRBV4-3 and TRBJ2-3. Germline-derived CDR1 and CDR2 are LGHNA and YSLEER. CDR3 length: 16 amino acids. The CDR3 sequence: CASSQDLGAGTDTQYF.